A selection of T cell receptor beta chains follows, all from one sample in a study of cytomegalovirus exposure and HLA in healthy donors. Data came from immunoSEQ multiplex PCR; TCRdb stores just in-frame clones and leaves some out. The sample has over 120,000 clones, approximately 80% seen once. Input material: PBMCs. The receptors derive from a man aged 40-49 years in good health and CMV-seronegative. Both conserved end residues are part of each CDR3. Fields, in order: D gene, V gene, clone size, J gene, CDR3 protein, CDR3 DNA. The D gene is left open where the match is weak. Clone size, where shown, is once, few, many, or a class for clones that have expanded.

.	TRBV6-1	.	TRBJ2-1	CASSALRGEQFF	TGTGCCAGCAGTGCGTTGAGAGGTGAGCAGTTCTTC
TRBD1	TRBV13	.	TRBJ1-1	CASSLGGQGAEAFF	TGTGCCAGCAGCTTAGGGGGACAGGGGGCAGAAGCTTTCTTT
.	TRBV19	.	TRBJ1-2	CASRVGGTGYGYTF	TGTGCCAGTCGAGTGGGGGGGACGGGGTATGGCTACACCTTC
TRBD1	TRBV7-2	once	TRBJ1-2	CASSPLLVRGGWTF	TGTGCCAGCAGCCCGTTGTTAGTAAGAGGGGGCTGGACCTTC
.	TRBV5-6	.	TRBJ2-2	CASSLINGELFF	TGTGCCAGCAGCTTGATCAACGGGGAGCTGTTTTTT
.	TRBV7-2	.	TRBJ2-3	CASGRGTDTQYF	TGTGCCAGCGGCAGGGGCACAGATACGCAGTATTTT
.	TRBV6-5	.	TRBJ1-3	CASSSGSVNTIYF	TGTGCCAGCAGTTCCGGGTCGGTGAACACCATATATTTT
.	TRBV18	.	TRBJ2-3	CASSQNRVTDTQYF	TGTGCCAGCTCACAGAACAGGGTCACAGATACGCAGTATTTT
TRBD2	TRBV6-5	.	TRBJ2-1	CASKKNSAGGEFF	TGTGCCAGCAAAAAAAACTCAGCCGGGGGGGAGTTCTTC
.	TRBV29-1	.	TRBJ2-1	CSVVGQREQFF	TGCAGCGTTGTGGGACAACGGGAGCAGTTCTTC
TRBD1	TRBV19	.	TRBJ1-5	CASRIGTGEQPQHF	TGTGCCAGTAGGATAGGGACAGGCGAACAGCCCCAGCATTTT
.	TRBV15	.	TRBJ1-2	CATSRGGGNYGYTF	TGTGCCACCAGCAGAGGTGGGGGGAACTATGGCTACACCTTC
TRBD1	TRBV10-3	.	TRBJ2-1	CAIREGQGADEQFF	TGTGCCATCAGAGAGGGACAGGGAGCCGATGAGCAGTTCTTC
.	TRBV9	.	TRBJ2-3	CASSDSYTQYF	TGTGCCAGCAGCGATTCCTATACGCAGTATTTT
TRBD2	TRBV5-1	once	TRBJ2-2	CASSPTSGVDTGELFF	TGCGCCAGCAGCCCGACTAGCGGGGTAGACACCGGGGAGCTGTTTTTT
TRBD1	TRBV11-2	.	TRBJ2-5	CASSLGPTGQLPRYF	TGTGCCAGCAGCTTAGGCCCTACGGGACAGCTCCCTCGGTACTTC
TRBD2	TRBV5-6	once	TRBJ2-5	CASSLGADGGEETQYF	TGTGCCAGCAGCTTGGGGGCTGATGGGGGGGAAGAGACCCAGTACTTC
TRBD2	TRBV30	.	TRBJ2-1	CAWSVRGGLYEQFF	TGTGCCTGGAGTGTGCGGGGGGGCCTCTATGAGCAGTTCTTC
.	TRBV6-5	.	TRBJ1-5	CASSDQGNQPQHF	TGTGCCAGCAGTGATCAGGGGAACCAGCCCCAGCATTTT
TRBD1	TRBV19	.	TRBJ1-6	CASTGPDRGRSPLHF	TGTGCCAGTACCGGACCGGACAGGGGGCGTTCACCCCTCCACTTT
TRBD1	TRBV25-1	.	TRBJ1-4	CASNYRDRVDNEKLFF	TGTGCCAGCAACTACCGGGACAGGGTAGATAATGAAAAACTGTTTTTT
.	TRBV5-5	.	TRBJ2-7	CASSLEQWYEQYF	TGTGCCAGCAGCTTGGAACAGTGGTACGAGCAGTACTTC
.	TRBV6-6	.	TRBJ1-2	CASSFPGGGYTF	TGTGCCAGCAGCTTCCCCGGGGGAGGCTACACCTTC
.	TRBV11-2	.	TRBJ2-7	CASSLVRNATYEQYF	TGTGCCAGCAGCTTAGTCCGAAATGCGACCTACGAGCAGTACTTC
.	TRBV29-1	.	TRBJ2-2	CSARTLNTGELFF	TGCAGCGCCCGGACACTGAACACCGGGGAGCTGTTTTTT
TRBD1	TRBV4-3	few	TRBJ1-1	CASSQTTGGTEAFF	TGCGCCAGCAGCCAAACAACAGGGGGCACTGAAGCTTTCTTT
.	TRBV9	.	TRBJ2-1	CASSSGTIYNEQFF	TGTGCCAGCAGCTCAGGGACAATCTACAATGAGCAGTTCTTC
.	TRBV7-2	.	TRBJ1-5	CASSRGTKQPQHF	TGTGCCAGCAGCCGGGGAACCAAGCAGCCCCAGCATTTT
.	TRBV5-1	.	TRBJ1-1	CASSLNTGQVSEAFF	TGCGCCAGCAGCTTGAACACAGGTCAAGTGAGTGAAGCTTTCTTT
TRBD1	TRBV11-2	.	TRBJ2-7	CASSLGTGGREQYF	TGTGCCAGCAGCTTAGGCACAGGGGGACGTGAGCAGTACTTC
.	TRBV11-2	.	TRBJ1-3	CASSPWEGAGNTIYF	TGTGCCAGCAGCCCCTGGGAGGGAGCTGGAAACACCATATATTTT
TRBD1	TRBV5-1	.	TRBJ2-3	CASSLNRGRPDTQYF	TGCGCCAGCAGCTTGAACAGGGGGCGCCCAGATACGCAGTATTTT
.	TRBV5-1	.	TRBJ1-2	CASSYTGTGLGYGYTF	TGCGCCAGCAGCTATACCGGGACGGGACTAGGGTATGGCTACACCTTC
TRBD1	TRBV6-5	.	TRBJ2-3	CASSYGTGGTDTQYF	TGTGCCAGCAGTTACGGGACAGGGGGGACAGATACGCAGTATTTT
TRBD2	TRBV6-5	.	TRBJ2-7	CASSRGGEDEQYF	TGTGCCAGCAGCCGCGGGGGGGAGGACGAGCAGTACTTC
.	TRBV27	.	TRBJ2-2	CASSLGLLANTGELFF	TGTGCCAGCAGTTTAGGACTCCTCGCGAACACCGGGGAGCTGTTTTTT
.	TRBV18	once	TRBJ2-3	CASSPPNLGPGNTQYF	TGTGCCAGCTCACCACCGAATCTGGGCCCAGGAAATACGCAGTATTTT
.	TRBV30	.	TRBJ2-5	CAWKGGGETQYF	TGTGCCTGGAAAGGAGGAGGAGAGACCCAGTACTTC
.	TRBV9	.	TRBJ1-1	CASSGPGTRNTEAFF	TGTGCCAGCAGCGGTCCCGGGACACGGAACACTGAAGCTTTCTTT
TRBD1	TRBV2	once	TRBJ1-1	CASSDGDRGRGKTEAFF	TGTGCCAGCAGTGATGGGGACAGGGGGCGCGGGAAGACTGAAGCTTTCTTT
TRBD1	TRBV29-1	once	TRBJ2-2	CTAGTGNTGELFF	TGCACGGCCGGGACAGGGAACACCGGGGAGCTGTTTTTT
.	TRBV6-4	.	TRBJ2-1	CASSKIGTEGGNEQFF	TGTGCCAGCAGTAAAATCGGGACAGAGGGGGGAAATGAGCAGTTCTTC
TRBD1	TRBV2	.	TRBJ1-2	CASSEAGGFYGYTF	TGTGCCAGCAGTGAGGCAGGGGGCTTCTATGGCTACACCTTC
.	TRBV15	.	TRBJ2-5	CATSGTVNRQETQYF	TGTGCCACCAGCGGAACAGTGAATCGTCAAGAGACCCAGTACTTC
.	TRBV10-2	once	TRBJ1-1	CASTRQDMNTEAFF	TGCGCCAGCACCCGACAGGACATGAACACTGAAGCTTTCTTT
TRBD1	TRBV9	.	TRBJ1-2	CASSVIPGGKVYGYTF	TGTGCCAGCAGCGTCATCCCAGGGGGCAAAGTCTATGGCTACACCTTC
.	TRBV9	.	TRBJ1-2	CASSVEGRASYGYTF	TGTGCCAGCAGCGTAGAGGGCAGGGCTAGCTATGGCTACACCTTC
.	TRBV27	.	TRBJ1-5	CASSPGINQPQHF	TGTGCCAGCAGCCCGGGGATCAATCAGCCCCAGCATTTT
.	TRBV27	.	TRBJ2-7	CASSPSRGGLPLEQYF	TGTGCCAGCAGCCCCTCAAGGGGCGGACTACCACTGGAGCAGTACTTC
.	TRBV7-9	once	TRBJ2-1	CASSAVGTTYNEQFF	TGTGCCAGCAGCGCGGTCGGGACAACCTACAATGAGCAGTTCTTC
.	TRBV28	.	TRBJ1-3	CASNEGYTIYF	TGTGCCAGCAACGAGGGTTACACCATATATTTT
.	TRBV27	.	TRBJ1-5	CASSLVRELNQPQHF	TGTGCCAGCAGTTTGGTCAGGGAACTCAATCAGCCCCAGCATTTT
TRBD1	TRBV6-5	few	TRBJ2-7	CASRRQGQTYEQYF	TGTGCCAGCAGGAGACAGGGACAAACCTACGAGCAGTACTTC
TRBD1	TRBV7-9	.	TRBJ1-4	CASSSTGGAKGKLFF	TGTGCCAGCAGCTCAACAGGGGGCGCGAAGGGAAAACTGTTTTTT
TRBD1	TRBV7-2	once	TRBJ1-4	CASSLFGTGVRGEKLFF	TGTGCCAGCAGCTTATTTGGGACAGGGGTACGAGGCGAAAAACTGTTTTTT